Presented here are 21 T cell receptor beta chains from one specimen sequenced in a study of beta chain features in type 1 diabetes. Expressed TCRB transcripts were sequenced because the isolated RNA had all been reverse transcribed beforehand. Clones were read by immunoSEQ multiplex PCR, and TCRdb kept only the in-frame ones, dropping some. This sample has 310,000 or so clones; about 10% occur once, and the top ten carry approximately 0.016%. Sequencing input: naive CD4+ T cells from blood. All receptors come from a woman aged 25-40 years in good health.

The chain employs TRBV7-2 and TRBJ2-2, with TRBD2 matching over 10 bases. V dropped 1 base and J dropped 1; count of bases not matched to a gene: 6. CDR1 and CDR2 (germline): SGHTA, FQGNSA. This CDR3 region has 18 residues. The CDR3 loop is CASSLVLVAGGNTGELFF. The CDR3 DNA sequence: TGTGCCAGCAGCTTAGTTTTAGTAGCGGGAGGGAACACCGGGGAGCTGTTTTTT. Supplemented by reference TRBV7-2 and TRBJ2-2, the full variable domain reads GAGVSQSPSNKVTEKGKDVELRCDPISGHTALYWYRQSLGQGLEFLIYFQGNSAPDKSGLPSDRFSAERTGGSVSTLTIQRTQQEDSAVYLCASSLVLVAGGNTGELFFGEGSRLTVL.

In this sample, this clone turned up a few times. Other DNA sequences within the sample encode an identical CDR3. The genes are TRBV28 and TRBJ2-1; 7 bases line up with TRBD2. Trimming at V came to 3 bases and at J to 4 bases, leaving 3 bases not matched to a gene. Germline V gene data show CDR1 as MDHEN and CDR2 as SYDVKM. CDR3 length: 14 amino acids. The CDR3 nucleotides are TGTGCCAGCAGTTTGGCTAGCGGATACAATGAGCAGTTCTTC. Translated: CASSLASGYNEQFF.

V and J are TRBV19 and TRBJ2-3, with TRBD2 identical over 8 bases. The CDR3 has 15 amino acids. Per germline, CDR1 LNHDA and CDR2 SQIVND (reference sequence). The DNA of the CDR3 is TGTGAGATGGAACGGGAGGGCCCTTCTACAGATACGCAGTATTTT. This gives the protein CEMEREGPSTDTQYF. Variable domain in full (rest from reference TRBV19 and TRBJ2-3): DGGITQSPKYLFRKEGQNVTLSCEQNLNHDAMYWYRQDPGQGLRLIYYSQIVNDFQKGDIAEGYSVSREKKESFPLTVTSAQKNPTAFYLCEMEREGPSTDTQYFGPGTRLTVL.

V usage is TRBV9 and J usage is TRBJ2-1, with D perhaps TRBD2 (6 bases). Germline V gives CDR1 SGDLS, CDR2 YYNGEE. V was shortened by 1 base and J by 8 bases, with 13 bases between the two germline ends. This CDR3 has 14 amino acids. For the CDR3, the DNA is TGTGCCAGCAGCGTAAACGTAGGGAGGTATGAGCAGTTCTTC. Its protein is CASSVNVGRYEQFF.

V gene TRBV5-4 combines with J gene TRBJ2-5, with TRBD1 as a possible D gene (6 bases). In germline, CDR1 is SGHNT, CDR2 YYREEE (reference sequence). Trimming took off 0 bases at V and 5 bases at J, with 14 bases between the two ends. The CDR3 spans 15 residues. The CDR3 protein is CASSLGGQTVETQYF. The DNA for the CDR3 is TGTGCCAGCAGCTTGGGAGGACAGACTGTGGAGACCCAGTACTTC.

This clone occurred a few times. This sequence joins TRBV28 and TRBJ2-1; 12 bases map to TRBD2. The CDR3 sequence is 15 residues long. The germline gives CDR1 MDHEN, CDR2 SYDVKM. J was trimmed by 8 bases and V by 4 bases; bases with no gene match: 6. CDR3 nucleotide sequence: TGTGCCAGCAGTTCGGCTAGCGGGAGGGCCCATGAGCAGTTCTTC. Protein product: CASSSASGRAHEQFF.

The chain joins TRBV5-1 to TRBJ2-1; TRBD1 matches 7 bases. Germline lookup yields CDR1 SGHRS and CDR2 YFSETQ. The CDR3 has 12 residues. V trimming: 4 bases; J trimming: 7 bases; junction bases outside the gene matches: 2. The CDR3 nucleotides read TGCGCCAGCAGCATACAGGGGAATGAGCAGTTCTTC. Encoded protein: CASSIQGNEQFF. Together with reference TRBV5-1 and TRBJ2-1, the CDR3 gives the full variable domain: KAGVTQTPRYLIKTRGQQVTLSCSPISGHRSVSWYQQTPGQGLQFLFEYFSETQRNKGNFPGRFSGRQFSNSRSEMNVSTLELGDSALYLCASSIQGNEQFFGPGTRLTVL.

The table lists this clone with a few counts. The gene calls are TRBV7-2 and TRBJ1-2; no definite D call. Looked up from germline, CDR1 is SGHTA and CDR2 is FQGNSA. This CDR3 is built from 13 residues. V was trimmed by 0 bases and J by 7 bases, leaving 9 bases between them. CDR3 coding DNA: TGTGCCAGCAGCTTAGCCATCGGTATTGGCTACACCTTC. It translates to CASSLAIGIGYTF. The full variable domain, with the rest looked up from reference TRBV7-2 and TRBJ1-2, is GAGVSQSPSNKVTEKGKDVELRCDPISGHTALYWYRQSLGQGLEFLIYFQGNSAPDKSGLPSDRFSAERTGGSVSTLTIQRTQQEDSAVYLCASSLAIGIGYTFGSGTRLTVV.

The chain links TRBV30 to TRBJ2-5; 9 bases map to TRBD1. Gene TRBJ2-7 matches the end of the DNA better, so the J call may be wrong. CDR3 length: 16 amino acids. Germline CDR1 is GTSNPN and CDR2 is SVGIG (reference sequence). The CDR3 is CAWSVRGTGISYEQYF. The CDR3 bases are TGTGCCTGGAGTGTACGAGGGACAGGGATCTCCTACGAGCAGTACTTC.

This clone was seen a few times. The chain couples TRBV7-3 to TRBJ2-3, with TRBD2 matching 7 bases. V was clipped by 2 bases and J by 2 bases; unmatched bases: 7. Germline lookup yields CDR1 SGHTA and CDR2 FQGTGA. This CDR3 has 16 residues. The CDR3 DNA reads as TGTGCCAGCAGCTTACCAAGCGGGACGAACACAGATACGCAGTATTTT. Translating gives CASSLPSGTNTDTQYF.

DNA of the CDR3: TGTGCCAGCAGCTTAAGGGACAGTAGAAGCAATCAGCCCCAGCATTTT. Protein sequence: CASSLRDSRSNQPQHF. V gene TRBV7-8 combines with J gene TRBJ1-5, with 7 bases lining up with TRBD1. The trim removed 2 bases at V and 1 base at J, leaving 5 bases unmatched. The CDR3 runs to 16 residues. Germline V gene sequence: CDR1 SGHVS, CDR2 FQNEAQ.

This clone was recorded a few times. The rearrangement links TRBV19 to TRBJ2-4; 7 bases map to TRBD1. The germline gives CDR1 LNHDA, CDR2 SQIVND (reference sequence). V trimming: 3 bases; J trimming: 6 bases; junction bases outside the gene matches: 8. This CDR3 contains 15 residues. CDR3 loop: CASSILGEGANIQYF. CDR3 DNA sequence: TGTGCCAGTAGTATCTTAGGAGAGGGGGCAAACATTCAGTACTTC.

This clone was detected a few times. This chain joins TRBV30 and TRBJ2-7, with TRBD1 matching 9 bases. CDR3 length equals 15 residues. V trimming: 3 bases; J trimming: 6 bases; junction bases outside the gene matches: 12. Germline V gene sequence: CDR1 GTSNPN, CDR2 SVGIG (reference sequence). The CDR3 DNA is TGTGCCTGGAGCGTAGGGGGGACAGGGCCTGGCGAGCAGTACTTC. This sequence encodes CAWSVGGTGPGEQYF.

The CDR3 coding sequence is TGTGCCAGCAGCTACAGCGGACTGTCTTCCTACGAGCAGTACTTC. Residues: CASSYSGLSSYEQYF. The chain carries TRBV7-9 and TRBJ2-7; D is possibly TRBD2 (5 bases). Trimming removed 4 bases from V and 1 base from J, with 14 bases in between. The CDR3 extends over 15 amino acids. Germline V CDR1 and CDR2: SEHNR, FQNEAQ (reference sequence).

The chain employs TRBV6-6 and TRBJ2-5, with 8 bases that match TRBD1. The germline V gene encodes CDR1 MNHNY and CDR2 SVGAGI (reference sequence). The CDR3 covers 16 residues. The junction had 5 bases not matched to a gene; V was cut back by 2 bases and J by 0 bases. CDR3 residues: CASSYRTGLYQETQYF. In DNA, the CDR3 is TGTGCCAGCAGTTACCGGACAGGGCTGTACCAAGAGACCCAGTACTTC.

The chain links TRBV9 to TRBJ1-1; D perhaps matches TRBD1 (6 bases). V lost 3 bases, J lost 13 bases, and 13 bases lay in between. Germline V gene lookup returns CDR1 SGDLS and CDR2 YYNGEE. The CDR3 is 11 amino acids. CDR3 sequence (DNA): TGTGCCAGCAGCGCGGACAGTGAGTTTTTCTTT. Amino acid sequence: CASSADSEFFF.

This clone was counted a few times. The same CDR3 is also encoded by other DNA sequences in this sample. V usage is TRBV9 and J usage is TRBJ2-4; D is undetermined. The germline V and J ends were trimmed by 0 bases and 0 bases, with 7 bases remaining between them. The germline CDR1 and CDR2 sequences are SGDLS and YYNGEE. This CDR3 region has 15 residues. The CDR3 nucleotides are TGTGCCAGCAGCGTAGGTGGCGGAGCCAAAAACATTCAGTACTTC. Its translation: CASSVGGGAKNIQYF. The whole variable domain, remainder taken from reference TRBV9 and TRBJ2-4, is DSGVTQTPKHLITATGQRVTLRCSPRSGDLSVYWYQQSLDQGLQFLIQYYNGEERAKGNILERFSAQQFPDLHSELNLSSLELGDSALYFCASSVGGGAKNIQYFGAGTRLSVL.

This clone appeared a few times. This rearrangement joins TRBV14 to TRBJ2-1; TRBD2 matches 8 bases. CDR3 length: 17 amino acids. Trimming took 1 base from V and 3 from J; bases not matched to a gene: 8. CDR1 and CDR2 from the germline V gene are SGHDN and FVKESK. CDR3 sequence reads: CASSQVTKTSDYNEQFF. DNA of the CDR3: TGTGCCAGCAGCCAAGTAACGAAGACTAGCGACTACAATGAGCAGTTCTTC.

The rearrangement uses TRBV30 and TRBJ2-7; D is ambiguous. Per germline, CDR1 GTSNPN and CDR2 SVGIG (reference sequence). The length of the CDR3 is 13 residues. The ends were cut back, 1 base at V and 0 bases at J, with 7 bases in the middle. The CDR3 region is CAWSGGSSYEQYF. Here the CDR3 DNA reads TGTGCCTGGAGTGGCGGCAGCTCCTACGAGCAGTACTTC.

This clone was picked up a small number of times. The chain links TRBV12-5 to TRBJ2-3, with D possibly being TRBD2 (5 bases). The CDR3 is made up of 18 amino acids. Trimming shortened V by 1 base and J by 0 bases, and 17 bases separated the two germline ends. The V gene's germline CDR1 is LGHNT and CDR2 FRNRAP. In nucleotides, the CDR3 is TGTGCTAGTGGTTTGGCCGATAAGAGCGGAACTAGCACAGATACGCAGTATTTT. Translation gives CASGLADKSGTSTDTQYF.

The chain joins TRBV23-1 to TRBJ2-1, with 10 bases that match TRBD1. TRBV23-1 is noted as an ORF with a role that remains uncertain. V lost 9 bases, J lost 5 bases, and 7 bases stayed unmatched. The CDR3 consists of 14 residues. CDR3: CARRGQGQNNEQFF. The CDR3 coding sequence is TGCGCCAGACGGGGACAGGGGCAAAACAATGAGCAGTTCTTC.